What follows are 3 T cell receptor beta chains derived from one specimen sequenced in a study of cytomegalovirus exposure and HLA in healthy donors. PCR was performed using 60 Vbeta and 13 Jbeta primers. Produced via immunoSEQ multiplex PCR; TCRdb's table is partial and in-frame only. The repertoire holds 120,000 to 150,000 clones, with 65% to 90% as singletons. Input material: PBMCs. These receptor sequences come from a woman younger than 45 in good health and CMV-seronegative.

This sequence joins TRBV5-4 and TRBJ2-7; weak D call: TRBD1 (6 bases). Germline V gives CDR1 SGHNT, CDR2 YYREEE (reference sequence). This CDR3 spans 14 amino acids. V lost 3 bases, J lost 9 bases, and 19 bases lay in between. CDR3 in amino acids: CASSSGRDILRQYF. CDR3 in DNA: TGTGCCAGCAGCTCGGGACGGGACATCCTTCGGCAGTACTTC.

This sequence joins TRBV11-2 and TRBJ1-2; 7 bases map to TRBD1. The V segment lost 3 bases and the J segment 4 bases; nucleotides outside the gene matches: 8. Germline loops: CDR1 SGHAT, CDR2 FQNNGV. This CDR3 has 15 amino acids. CDR3 amino acids: CASSFQTGDGYGYTF. The CDR3 DNA is TGTGCCAGCAGCTTCCAAACAGGGGACGGCTATGGCTACACCTTC.

This rearrangement joins TRBV7-3 to TRBJ2-3; D is unresolved. The germline V gene encodes CDR1 SGHTA and CDR2 FQGTGA. Trimming pared 1 base from V and 3 bases from J, leaving 5 bases between. The CDR3 covers 13 residues. CDR3 sequence reads: CASSLILTDTQYF. As DNA, the CDR3 is TGTGCCAGCAGCTTAATTCTAACAGATACGCAGTATTTT.